The T cell receptor beta chain under discussion was sequenced for a study of T cell responses to AZD1222 COVID-19 vaccine (dated by TCRdb to the early 2020s). Regarding the research as a whole: AZD1222 recipients with second doses at about 4 weeks or about 12 weeks were pooled, because spike-specific TCR depth and breadth did not differ between schedules. A total of 230 to 250 trial participants underwent TCR sequencing, of whom about 200 had received two doses of AZD1222 and some 26 had received two doses of the MenACWY control vaccine. Trial participants were enrolled into age subgroups of 18-55, 56-69 and 70-plus years, which contained 148, 28 and 57 TCR-sequenced participants, respectively.

In light of the paper, this sample's time point label describes: baseline before first vaccination. Vaccinee samples were obtained from the UK trials COV001 and COV002, which included a single-blind randomized controlled phase 2/3 trial of AZD1222 (ChAdOx1 nCoV-19) in healthy adults. Trial participant PBMC samples were collected at day 0 and day 28 after the second dose for TCRbeta chain sequencing. Clipping removes 4 bases from V and 5 bases from J, with 15 as the unmatched junction base count. The CDR3 spans 18 residues, from the cysteine through the phenylalanine. Only the CDR3 portion is preserved as DNA: 54 bases, with reading frame beginning at the first base. From a lookup of the germline V gene, CDR1 and CDR2 are SGHRS and YFSETQ. Of note for this clone: What antigen it recognizes has not been identified. It has no much larger one-base neighbor in the sample; base qualities were not kept.

The CDR3 regions of human TCRbeta chains were subjected to immunosequencing. As for the original processing: TCRs in the repertoires were matched against a reference library of SARS-CoV-2-specific TCRs that had been generated with the MIRA antigen-specificity platform. Breadth meant the fraction of unique TCRs that were SARS-CoV-2-associated, whereas depth meant the fraction of total T cells that were SARS-CoV-2-associated. Using the MIRA data, each spike-specific TCR was mapped to the spike region that the TCR reacts to and placed in a CD4 or CD8 class. Log10-transformed breadth and depth values were compared by one-way ANOVA with Sidak's multiple comparisons tests. TCRdb limited this immuneACCESS table to in-frame rearrangements with V and J called. A share of clones is missing; checked studies link under half to unresolved V genes, and the rest is unexplained. The DNA was the basis for D and trimming; V, J and clone size are from that table. The sample data list about 140,000 clones, and around 90% of these were observed just once. The ten largest account for more than 3.5% of the sample.

Beyond this particular receptor, the publication reports: In the small 56-69-year group, the increase in depth fell short of significance, most likely because of low power. Participants were mostly white British, with more females than males. The authors suggested clonal diversity may have been underestimated. Spike-specific TCR breadth and depth rose significantly after two AZD1222 doses compared with day 0 and with MenACWY recipients. Reportedly, almost half of the unique spike-specific TCRs recognized epitopes lying outside the regions that are mutated in the B.1.351 and B.1.1.7 variants. CD4 TCRs associated with the vaccine covered the entire spike protein, and the dominant responses were in regions 160-218 and 743-854. Because no samples from the day 14 peak response were available, repertoires could be characterized only after the peak T cell response. Conclusions about previously exposed vaccinees were limited because only six AZD1222 recipients were SARS-CoV-2 seropositive at baseline.

Sequencing was performed on peripheral blood, taken on day 0 of AZD1222 vaccination. The sequence derives from an adult in good health. This sequence uses TRBV5-1 and TRBJ2-6, with 7 central nucleotides matching TRBD1. The base sequence is TGCGCCAGCAGCCCGTTAGGGGGCCGGTCTGATAGGGCCAACGTCCTGACTTTC. This sequence encodes CASSPLGGRSDRANVLTF.